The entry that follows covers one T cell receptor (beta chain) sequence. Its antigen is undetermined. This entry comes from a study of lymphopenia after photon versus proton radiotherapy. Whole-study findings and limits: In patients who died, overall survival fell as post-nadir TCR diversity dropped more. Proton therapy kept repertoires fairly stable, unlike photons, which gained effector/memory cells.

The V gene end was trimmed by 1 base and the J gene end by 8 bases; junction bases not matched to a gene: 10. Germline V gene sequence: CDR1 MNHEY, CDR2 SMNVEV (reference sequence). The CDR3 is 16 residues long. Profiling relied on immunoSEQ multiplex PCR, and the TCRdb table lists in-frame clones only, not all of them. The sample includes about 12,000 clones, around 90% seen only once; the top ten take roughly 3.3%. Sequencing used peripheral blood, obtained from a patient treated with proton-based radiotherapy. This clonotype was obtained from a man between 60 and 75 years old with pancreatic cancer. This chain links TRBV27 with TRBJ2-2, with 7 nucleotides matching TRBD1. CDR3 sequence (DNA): TGTGCCAGCAGTTTATTCTGGGGAGCCAGGGGGGGGGAGCTGTTTTTT. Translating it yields CASSLFWGARGGELFF.